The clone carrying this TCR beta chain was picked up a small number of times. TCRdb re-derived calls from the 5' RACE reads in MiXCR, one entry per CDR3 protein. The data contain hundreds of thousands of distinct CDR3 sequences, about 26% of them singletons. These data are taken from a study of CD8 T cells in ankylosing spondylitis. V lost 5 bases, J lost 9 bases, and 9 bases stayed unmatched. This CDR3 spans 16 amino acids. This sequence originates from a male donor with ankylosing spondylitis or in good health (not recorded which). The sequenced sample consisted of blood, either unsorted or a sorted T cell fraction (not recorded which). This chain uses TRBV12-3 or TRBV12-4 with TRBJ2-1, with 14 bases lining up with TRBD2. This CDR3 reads CASSLAGTSGSGEQFF. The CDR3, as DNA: TGTGCCAGCAGTCTCGCCGGGACTAGCGGGAGCGGTGAGCAGTTCTTC.